This TCR beta chain stems from a study of CD8 T cells in ankylosing spondylitis. Germline-derived CDR1 and CDR2 are MNHEY and SVGAGI. The ends lost 2 bases at V and 5 bases at J; junction bases unmatched: 6. The CDR3 loop spans 14 amino acids. From the 5' RACE reads, TCRdb called clonotypes with MiXCR, one entry per CDR3 protein. The table records fewer than 80,000 distinct CDR3 sequences, 5.3% of them present only once. This clonotype has ten or more counts. The TCR was taken from a male donor with ankylosing spondylitis or in good health (not recorded which). Sample: blood, either unsorted or a sorted T cell fraction (not recorded which). The rearrangement links TRBV6-5 to TRBJ2-7, with 7 bases fitting TRBD2. The CDR3 here is CASSYLGLADEQYF. The CDR3 nucleotides read TGTGCCAGCAGTTACCTTGGGCTAGCGGACGAGCAGTACTTC.